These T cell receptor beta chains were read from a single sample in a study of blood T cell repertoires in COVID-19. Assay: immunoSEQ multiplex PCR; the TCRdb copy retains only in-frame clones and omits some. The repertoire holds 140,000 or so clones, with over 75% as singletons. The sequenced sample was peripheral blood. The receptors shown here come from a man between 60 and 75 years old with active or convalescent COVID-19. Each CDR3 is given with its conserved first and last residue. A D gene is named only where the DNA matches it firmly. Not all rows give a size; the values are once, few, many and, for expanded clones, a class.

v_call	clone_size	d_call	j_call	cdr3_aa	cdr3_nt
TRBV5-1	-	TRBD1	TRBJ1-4	CASTPTGINEKLFF	TGCGCCAGCACCCCGACAGGGATAAATGAAAAACTGTTTTTT
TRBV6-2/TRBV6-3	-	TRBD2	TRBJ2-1	CASSNPSRLASYNEQFF	TGTGCCAGCAGTAACCCTTCCCGACTAGCGAGTTACAATGAGCAGTTCTTC
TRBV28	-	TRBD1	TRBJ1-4	CASSWGQGNEKLFF	TGTGCCAGCAGTTGGGGACAGGGAAATGAAAAACTGTTTTTT
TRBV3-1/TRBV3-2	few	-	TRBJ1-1	CASSLDKRQTVNTEAFF	TGTGCCAGCAGCCTAGATAAACGACAGACCGTGAACACTGAAGCTTTCTTT
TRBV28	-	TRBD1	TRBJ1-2	CASSRDRGSTYGYYTF	TGTGCCAGCAGCCGGGACAGGGGTTCGACTTACGGCTACTACACCTTC
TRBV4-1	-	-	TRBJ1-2	CASSPSSGGGYGYTF	TGCGCCAGCAGCCCCAGTTCGGGAGGGGGATACGGCTACACCTTC
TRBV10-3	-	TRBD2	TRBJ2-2	CAISAGLAGGPGGELFF	TGTGCCATCAGTGCAGGACTAGCGGGAGGGCCAGGCGGGGAGCTGTTTTTT
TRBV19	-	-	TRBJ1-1	CASTHRRVNAEAFF	TGTGCCAGTACACATCGCAGGGTTAACGCTGAAGCTTTCTTT
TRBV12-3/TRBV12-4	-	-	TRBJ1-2	CASSLAGSYGYTF	TGTGCCAGCAGTTTGGCAGGTTCCTATGGCTACACCTTC
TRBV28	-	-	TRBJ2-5	CASSVPGLGVQTQYF	TGTGCCAGCAGTGTCCCCGGCCTCGGGGTGCAGACCCAGTACTTC
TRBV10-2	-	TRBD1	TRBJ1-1	CASSDRQGAAEAFF	TGCGCCAGCAGTGATAGACAGGGGGCCGCTGAAGCTTTCTTT
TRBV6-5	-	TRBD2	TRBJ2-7	CASRATSGSRYEQYF	TGTGCCAGCAGGGCTACTAGCGGGAGTCGGTACGAGCAGTACTTC